Listed here is a single T cell receptor (beta chain). Antigen unknown. The sample belongs to a study of cytomegalovirus exposure and HLA in healthy donors. Looking at the study overall: Prior work identified 95 million to 120 million unique TCR beta sequences in 150 million to 200 million T cells. Early released data had around 89 million unique TCRs, all coming from HLA-typed donors.

Study-level points and caveats: Presence/absence analyses assumed roughly uniform sequencing depth across donors, which may not hold.

Primers for the PCR totalled 60 Vbeta and 13 Jbeta. Sequencing was performed with immunoSEQ multiplex PCR; in TCRdb, only in-frame clones are kept and a portion is missing. The data show roughly 120,000 clones, roughly 78% seen once. The trim removed 6 bases at V and 6 bases at J, leaving 12 bases unmatched. This CDR3 has 17 residues. The germline V gene encodes CDR1 LNHDA and CDR2 SQIVND (reference sequence). This TCR was recovered from a male donor in good health and CMV-seronegative. V and J are TRBV19 and TRBJ2-1; 12 bases agree with TRBD2. The sample comprised PBMCs. The CDR3 DNA is TGTGCCAGTAGCCCAGTTTGGACTAGCGGGGACACCAATGAGCAGTTCTTC. Its translation is CASSPVWTSGDTNEQFF.